This record covers a single T cell receptor (beta chain). Assay: immunoSEQ multiplex PCR; the TCRdb copy retains only in-frame clones and omits some. The sample has 55,000 or so clones; approximately 86% are singletons. V was shortened by 2 bases and J by 5 bases, with 12 bases between the two germline ends. The CDR3 length is 14 residues. From germline, CDR1 is MGHRA and CDR2 YSYEKL. This specimen belongs to a study of OX40 agonist ivuxolimab in advanced cancers. No patient had autoimmune disease or received systemic immunosuppression. Sample: CD4+ or CD8+ T cells sorted from blood, taken in a trial of the OX40 agonist ivuxolimab. This TCR came from an adult with an advanced solid tumor such as melanoma, head and neck, liver or kidney cancer. The chain links TRBV4-1 to TRBJ1-2; D remains unclear. In nucleotides, the CDR3 is TGCGCCAGCAGCCAAACCCCGGCCGTTTATGGCTACACCTTC. Protein sequence: CASSQTPAVYGYTF.